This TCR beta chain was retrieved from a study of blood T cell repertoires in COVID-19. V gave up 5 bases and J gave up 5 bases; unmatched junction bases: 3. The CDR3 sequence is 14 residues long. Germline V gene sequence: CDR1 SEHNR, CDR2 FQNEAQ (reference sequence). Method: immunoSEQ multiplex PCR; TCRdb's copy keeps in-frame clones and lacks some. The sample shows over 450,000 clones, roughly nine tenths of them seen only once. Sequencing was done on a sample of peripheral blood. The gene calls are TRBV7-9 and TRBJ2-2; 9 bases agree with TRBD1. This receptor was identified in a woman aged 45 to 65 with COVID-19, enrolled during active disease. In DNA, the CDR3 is TGTGCCAGCAGCCTTGGACAGGGGACCGGGGAGCTGTTTTTT. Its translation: CASSLGQGTGELFF. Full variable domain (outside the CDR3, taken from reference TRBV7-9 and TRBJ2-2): DTGVSQNPRHKITKRGQNVTFRCDPISEHNRLYWYRQTLGQGPEFLTYFQNEAQLEKSRLLSDRFSAERPKGSFSTLEIQRTEQGDSAMYLCASSLGQGTGELFFGEGSRLTVL.